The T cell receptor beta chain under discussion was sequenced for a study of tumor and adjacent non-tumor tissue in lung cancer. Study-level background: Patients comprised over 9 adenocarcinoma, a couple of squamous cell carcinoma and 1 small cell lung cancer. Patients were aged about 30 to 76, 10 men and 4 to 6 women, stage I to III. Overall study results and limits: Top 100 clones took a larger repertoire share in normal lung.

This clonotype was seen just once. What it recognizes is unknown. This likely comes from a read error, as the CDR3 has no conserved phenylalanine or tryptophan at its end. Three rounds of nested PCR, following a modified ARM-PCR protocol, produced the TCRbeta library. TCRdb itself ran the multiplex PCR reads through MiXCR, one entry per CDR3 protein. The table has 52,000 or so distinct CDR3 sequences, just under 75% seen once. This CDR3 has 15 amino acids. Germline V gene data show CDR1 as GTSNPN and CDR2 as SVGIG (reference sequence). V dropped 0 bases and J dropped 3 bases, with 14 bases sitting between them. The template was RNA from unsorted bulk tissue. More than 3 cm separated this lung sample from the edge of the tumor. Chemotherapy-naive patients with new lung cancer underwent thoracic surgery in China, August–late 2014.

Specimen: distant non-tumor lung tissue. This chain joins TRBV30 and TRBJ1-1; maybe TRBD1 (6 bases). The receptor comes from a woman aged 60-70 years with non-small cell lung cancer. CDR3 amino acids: CAWSVRGGSDTEAFY. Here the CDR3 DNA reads TGTGCCTGGAGTGTACGTGGGGGCAGTGACACTGAAGCTTTCTAT.